One and the same sample provided the 27 T cell receptor beta chains below, sequenced in a study of blood T cell repertoires in COVID-19. Method: immunoSEQ multiplex PCR; TCRdb's copy keeps in-frame clones and lacks some. The sample gives some 150,000 clones, about 86% of which show up once; almost 8.5% is in the top ten. Specimen: peripheral blood. The receptors shown here come from a woman aged 60 to 75 with acute or convalescent COVID-19.

This clone was counted a single time. As DNA, the CDR3 is TGTGCCAGCAGCTACCAGGGGGCGGGCGAGCAGTTCTTC. It codes for CASSYQGAGEQFF. The genes are TRBV7-3 and TRBJ2-1; 8 positions match TRBD1. Germline values: CDR1 SGHTA, CDR2 FQGTGA. The V and J ends lost 4 bases and 10 bases, in that order; junction bases with no gene match: 6. The CDR3 runs 13 residues.

This clone was seen repeatedly, ten times or more. The chain joins TRBV9 to TRBJ2-1, with D hard to call. Germline assignment: CDR1 SGDLS and CDR2 YYNGEE. The CDR3 loop spans 15 amino acids. Trimming shortened V by 4 bases and J by 2 bases, and 13 bases separated the two germline ends. The CDR3 loop is CASSPRKHTYNEQFF. The CDR3 DNA reads as TGTGCCAGCAGCCCCAGGAAACATACCTACAATGAGCAGTTCTTC.

The chain uses TRBV30 and TRBJ2-3; D is perhaps TRBD2 (5 bases). The CDR3 spans 14 residues. The germline V gene has CDR1 GTSNPN and CDR2 SVGIG (reference sequence). Trimming stripped 2 bases from V and 1 base from J, with 10 bases between. CDR3 residues: CAWSTGSGTDTQYF. As DNA, the CDR3 is TGTGCCTGGAGTACGGGGTCGGGCACAGATACGCAGTATTTT. The full variable domain, with the rest looked up from reference TRBV30 and TRBJ2-3, is SQTIHQWPATLVQPVGSPLSLECTVEGTSNPNLYWYRQAAGRGLQLLFYSVGIGQISSEVPQNLSASRPQDRQFILSSKKLLLSDSGFYLCAWSTGSGTDTQYFGPGTRLTVL.

The chain uses TRBV4-1 and TRBJ1-1; 7 bases match TRBD1. The CDR3 length is 15 residues. Unmatched junction bases numbered 15, after V lost 3 bases and J lost 11 bases. CDR1 MGHRA and CDR2 YSYEKL come from the germline V gene. The CDR3: CASSQEPDRALGAFF. The CDR3, as DNA: TGCGCCAGCAGCCAGGAGCCAGACAGGGCCCTGGGGGCTTTCTTT.

V usage is TRBV3-1 (or the pseudogene TRBV3-2) and J usage is TRBJ1-1, with D perhaps TRBD1 (5 bases). Germline CDR1 LGHDT, CDR2 YNNKEL (reference sequence). V was trimmed by 6 bases and J by 0 bases, leaving 11 bases between them. The CDR3 extends over 14 amino acids. The CDR3 here is CASSYGALNTEAFF. In DNA, the CDR3 is TGTGCCAGCAGTTATGGGGCTTTGAACACTGAAGCTTTCTTT.

In the case of this clone: Different DNA sequences within this sample yield the same CDR3. This chain links TRBV5-4 with TRBJ2-7; 7 bases align to TRBD1. This CDR3 has 13 residues. V shed 4 bases and J 1 base; nucleotides not matched to a gene: 2. The germline CDR1 and CDR2 sequences are SGHNT and YYREEE (reference sequence). The CDR3 coding sequence is TGTGCCAGCAGCAGGACAGGATCCTACGAGCAGTACTTC. Protein product: CASSRTGSYEQYF.

The chain is built from TRBV19 and TRBJ2-1; maybe TRBD1 (6 bases). Per the germline V gene, CDR1 is LNHDA and CDR2 is SQIVND (reference sequence). Deletions cut 1 base from V and 5 bases from J, with 24 bases between. The CDR3 contains 19 residues. The CDR3 spells CASSIGRQGRYRTHNEQFF. The DNA for the CDR3 is TGTGCCAGTAGTATAGGTCGGCAGGGGCGCTACCGAACTCACAATGAGCAGTTCTTC.

V is TRBV20-1 and J is TRBJ2-2; D is unclear. Trimming took 3 bases from V and 8 from J, leaving 13 bases between them. Germline V lookup: CDR1 DFQATT, CDR2 SNEGSKA (reference sequence). The CDR3 has 13 residues. This chain's CDR3 is CSASMVIGGELFF. The CDR3 DNA reads as TGCAGTGCTAGTATGGTGATCGGTGGGGAGCTGTTTTTT.

The genes are TRBV29-1 and TRBJ1-1, with D possibly TRBD1 on 5 matching bases. Trimming cost V 3 bases and J 1 base, with 12 bases left between them. Germline V gives CDR1 SQVTM, CDR2 ANQGSEA. The CDR3 has 14 amino acids. The CDR3 DNA follows: TGCAGCGTTGATCCAGGGAGGGGGAACACTGAAGCTTTCTTT. Protein sequence: CSVDPGRGNTEAFF.

The gene calls are TRBV28 and TRBJ1-1; possible D gene TRBD1, 6 bases. Germline values: CDR1 MDHEN, CDR2 SYDVKM. CDR3 length equals 10 residues. CDR3 protein: CATGNTEAFF. As DNA, the CDR3 is TGTGCGACAGGGAACACTGAAGCTTTCTTT.

The chain uses TRBV5-4 and TRBJ2-2; tentative D call: TRBD2 (6 bases). The germline V gene has CDR1 SGHNT and CDR2 YYREEE (reference sequence). The CDR3 runs to 16 residues. Trimming left V 1 base short and J 0 bases short, with 10 bases between. In DNA form, the CDR3 reads TGTGCCAGCAGCTTGCCTCGGGGGACGAACACCGGGGAGCTGTTTTTT. The encoded protein is CASSLPRGTNTGELFF.

The chain recombines TRBV6-5 with TRBJ2-7; maybe TRBD1 (6 bases). This CDR3 region has 14 residues. Looked up from germline, CDR1 is MNHEY and CDR2 is SVGAGI. The V end was cut by 7 bases, the J end by 2 bases, with 15 bases between. The CDR3 is CASTPGQRTYEQYF. CDR3 in DNA: TGTGCCAGCACCCCCGGACAGCGAACCTACGAGCAGTACTTC.

This rearrangement joins TRBV28 to TRBJ2-7, with 7 bases matching TRBD1. The CDR3 runs 13 residues. Germline loops: CDR1 MDHEN, CDR2 SYDVKM. Germline trimming cut 4 bases from V and 3 bases from J; bases unmatched to any gene: 3. The DNA of the CDR3 is TGTGCCAGCAGTTCGGGACAGAACTACGAGCAGTACTTC. This encodes CASSSGQNYEQYF.

The rearrangement links TRBV10-3 to TRBJ2-1; 13 bases line up with TRBD2. The trim removed 7 bases at V and 5 bases at J, leaving 5 bases unmatched. This CDR3 has 15 amino acids. The germline CDR1 and CDR2 sequences are ENHRY and SYGVKD. The DNA for the CDR3 is TGTGCCATCACTAGGACTAGCGGGGGACACAATGAGCAGTTCTTC. This sequence encodes CAITRTSGGHNEQFF.

The chain is built from TRBV19 and TRBJ2-6; 9 bases are a match to TRBD1. V lost 8 bases and J lost 1; bases outside the gene matches: 9. The CDR3 totals 17 residues. Germline V lookup: CDR1 LNHDA, CDR2 SQIVND (reference sequence). CDR3: CASHIGQGLSGANVLTF. Here the CDR3 DNA reads TGTGCCAGTCATATCGGACAGGGGCTGTCTGGGGCCAACGTCCTGACTTTC. Filled out from reference TRBV19 and TRBJ2-6, the complete variable domain reads DGGITQSPKYLFRKEGQNVTLSCEQNLNHDAMYWYRQDPGQGLRLIYYSQIVNDFQKGDIAEGYSVSREKKESFPLTVTSAQKNPTAFYLCASHIGQGLSGANVLTFGAGSRLTVL.

The chain recombines TRBV21-1 with TRBJ2-2; the table names TRBD2, a call not compared with the DNA. TRBV21-1 is a pseudogene. This CDR3 region has 15 residues. DNA of the CDR3: TGTGCCAGCATCCGAAAGAGGGATCCTGCCGGGGAGCTGTTTTTT. Protein sequence: CASIRKRDPAGELFF.

This clone was seen a handful of times. This chain connects TRBV28 to TRBJ2-7; tentatively, D is TRBD1 (6 bases). CDR1 and CDR2 from the germline V gene are MDHEN and SYDVKM. With 3 bases removed from V and 2 bases from J, the gap between germline ends came to 23 bases. The length of the CDR3 is 18 residues. Here the CDR3 DNA reads TGTGCCAGCAGTTTCGATGGGGAGTCCGGGACACGGGCCTACGAGCAGTACTTC. This codes for CASSFDGESGTRAYEQYF.

This clone was detected only a few times. This rearrangement joins TRBV2 to TRBJ1-2; 7 bases align to TRBD1. Germline trimming cut 4 bases from V and 8 bases from J; bases unmatched to any gene: 10. CDR3 length: 14 residues. Germline V gives CDR1 SNHLY, CDR2 FYNNEI. The CDR3 protein is CASSGDSEQGGYTF. DNA for the CDR3: TGTGCCAGCAGTGGGGACAGTGAGCAAGGAGGCTACACCTTC.

The chain links TRBV29-1 to TRBJ2-7; TRBD1 matches at 9 bases. The germline gives CDR1 SQVTM, CDR2 ANQGSEA. This CDR3 has 15 amino acids. V was clipped by 4 bases and J by 6 bases; unmatched bases: 13. The chain's CDR3 is CSVVARGTGTSEQYF. The DNA for the CDR3 is TGCAGCGTTGTCGCGAGGGGGACAGGGACGAGCGAGCAGTACTTC.

The chain couples TRBV5-1 to TRBJ1-2; D may be TRBD1 (5 bases). The CDR3 totals 12 residues. The germline V and J ends were trimmed by 3 bases and 4 bases, with 7 bases remaining between them. Germline V gene sequence: CDR1 SGHRS, CDR2 YFSETQ. CDR3 protein: CASSYDSYGYTF. CDR3 in DNA: TGCGCCAGCAGCTACGACAGCTATGGCTACACCTTC.

This clone was detected only a few times. The gene calls are TRBV11-3 and TRBJ2-5, with D hard to call. V was pared by 5 bases and J by 6 bases, with 10 bases between. Germline V lookup: CDR1 SGHNT, CDR2 YENEEA. This CDR3 has 12 residues. CDR3 DNA sequence: TGTGCCAGCAGCCCTAATGCGAAGACCCAGTACTTC. Encoded protein: CASSPNAKTQYF.

This CDR3 reads CASSLLGQGYEQYF. The DNA for the CDR3 is TGTGCCAGCAGCTTATTGGGACAGGGATACGAGCAGTACTTC. The V gene is TRBV7-9, the J gene TRBJ2-7, with 9 nucleotides matching TRBD1. There are 14 residues in the CDR3. Germline V gene data show CDR1 as SEHNR and CDR2 as FQNEAQ (reference sequence). V trimming: 2 bases; J trimming: 4 bases; junction bases outside the gene matches: 3.

The chain carries TRBV28 and TRBJ2-7; 7 bases map to TRBD2. J lost 3 bases, V lost 5 bases, and 10 bases had no gene match. CDR3 length: 15 amino acids. Per germline, CDR1 MDHEN and CDR2 SYDVKM. CDR3 sequence: CASSQIGPGGYEQYF. The DNA for the CDR3 is TGTGCCAGCAGTCAAATCGGGCCGGGGGGCTACGAGCAGTACTTC.

J is TRBJ2-1 and V is TRBV14, with D perhaps matching TRBD2 (5 bases). V was shortened by 6 bases and J by 0 bases, with 12 bases between the two germline ends. This CDR3 is 15 amino acids long. Germline values: CDR1 SGHDN, CDR2 FVKESK. The CDR3 protein is CASSRTASSYNEQFF. The CDR3 bases are TGTGCCAGCAGTCGGACTGCTAGCTCCTACAATGAGCAGTTCTTC.

The chain uses TRBV30 and TRBJ2-1; weak D call: TRBD1 (6 bases). The germline V and J ends were trimmed by 5 bases and 8 bases, with 19 bases remaining between them. The CDR3 is 14 amino acids. Germline loops: CDR1 GTSNPN, CDR2 SVGIG (reference sequence). Here the CDR3 DNA reads TGTGCCTGGGGGACAAAGGGCGGTATTCATGAGCAGTTCTTC. Translation: CAWGTKGGIHEQFF.

This chain connects TRBV5-1 to TRBJ2-5, with a weak D call TRBD2 (6 bases). V was clipped by 3 bases and J by 2 bases, with 11 bases between them. Germline V gene lookup returns CDR1 SGHRS and CDR2 YFSETQ. This CDR3 contains 14 residues. CDR3 region: CASSSGGAQETQYF. DNA of the CDR3: TGCGCCAGCAGCTCCGGCGGGGCTCAAGAGACCCAGTACTTC. The variable domain in full, completed from reference TRBV5-1 and TRBJ2-5, reads KAGVTQTPRYLIKTRGQQVTLSCSPISGHRSVSWYQQTPGQGLQFLFEYFSETQRNKGNFPGRFSGRQFSNSRSEMNVSTLELGDSALYLCASSSGGAQETQYFGPGTRLLVL.

The rearrangement joins TRBV4-1 to TRBJ2-1, with D possibly matching TRBD1 (5 bases). With 0 bases removed from V and 4 bases from J, the gap between germline ends came to 19 bases. CDR3 length: 18 residues. The germline CDR1 and CDR2 sequences are MGHRA and YSYEKL. CDR3 sequence: CASSQERGLGTLYNEQFF. CDR3 coding DNA: TGCGCCAGCAGCCAAGAAAGGGGCCTGGGAACACTTTACAATGAGCAGTTCTTC.